This T cell receptor (beta chain) is drawn from a study of blood T cell repertoires in COVID-19. Turning to the study itself: PBMCs, B-cell-depleted T cells, or T cells were the source of the cDNA or gDNA that made up the material.

This CDR3 has 14 amino acids. In germline, CDR1 is SGHAT, CDR2 FQNNGV. V lost 1 base to trimming and J lost 2 bases, with 8 bases between them. As handled by the study authors: Reference gene primer amplification gave nucleated cell count estimates. Only in-frame clones appear in the TCRdb table, and some are missing; sequencing was by immunoSEQ multiplex PCR. D and trimming come from the DNA, and the V and J calls and clone size come from that table. The sample lists 150,000 to 250,000 clones, roughly nine tenths occurring once. Participants came from about two dozen US areas, aged roughly 18 to 95 years. Researchers sorted participants into cohorts using their self-reported clinical history.

The clonotype originates from a woman in her 30s who had recovered from COVID-19. This rearrangement joins TRBV11-2 to TRBJ1-2; no clear D. The sequencing sample was made of PBMCs or T cells enriched from blood (not recorded which). The CDR3 region has the DNA TGTGCCAGCAGCTTAGTGGCAGTGAACTATGGCTACACCTTC. It encodes CASSLVAVNYGYTF.